The 11 T cell receptor beta chains presented below share a single source sample, sequenced in a study of blood T cell repertoires in COVID-19. Sequenced by immunoSEQ multiplex PCR; TCRdb stores in-frame clones only, minus some. The repertoire consists of some 45,000 clones, with roughly 90% occurring once and the leading ten covering approximately 2.4%. Sequenced input: peripheral blood. Receptors were obtained from a human donor in a cohort sampled during active COVID-19.

In this sample, this clone turned up once. The chain uses TRBV19 and TRBJ1-2; possibly TRBD1 for D (5 bases). Trimming pared 6 bases from V and 4 bases from J, leaving 18 bases between. CDR1 and CDR2 (germline): LNHDA, SQIVND (reference sequence). The CDR3 contains 15 residues. CDR3 bases: TGTGCCAGTAGCCGGACCGGGGGGGGTGCCTATGGCTACACCTTC. Translating it yields CASSRTGGGAYGYTF.

The V call is TRBV19, the J call TRBJ1-2; D possibly corresponds to TRBD1 (5 bases). The CDR3 has 14 residues. The germline V gene encodes CDR1 LNHDA and CDR2 SQIVND (reference sequence). Trimming left V 1 base short and J 3 bases short, with 9 bases between. This CDR3 reads CASSIGGADYGYTF. In DNA form, the CDR3 reads TGTGCCAGTAGTATAGGGGGCGCAGACTATGGCTACACCTTC.

This chain joins TRBV5-6 and TRBJ2-5; D may be TRBD2 (6 bases). Trimming removed 0 bases at V and 4 bases at J, with 13 bases between. This CDR3 is 15 amino acids long. From germline, CDR1 is SGHDT and CDR2 YYEEEE. CDR3 protein: CASSLEFGSGETQYF. The DNA for the CDR3 is TGTGCCAGCAGCTTGGAGTTCGGTAGCGGAGAGACCCAGTACTTC.

This clone has a single count. The chain joins TRBV19 to TRBJ2-1; 9 bases match TRBD1. Germline V gives CDR1 LNHDA, CDR2 SQIVND (reference sequence). J lost 7 bases, V lost 6 bases, and 7 bases had no gene match. The CDR3 has 14 amino acids. The CDR3 sequence is CASRPGQGRNEQFF. The CDR3 coding sequence is TGTGCCAGTAGACCGGGACAGGGTAGGAATGAGCAGTTCTTC.

The CDR3 protein is CASSYSRGSGGNEQFF. In DNA form, the CDR3 reads TGTGCCAGCAGCTATTCCAGGGGGAGCGGGGGCAATGAGCAGTTCTTC. The J gene is TRBJ2-1, the V gene TRBV7-2; D is possibly TRBD2 (8 bases). Germline V gene lookup returns CDR1 SGHTA and CDR2 FQGNSA. This CDR3 has 16 residues. V gave up 4 bases and J gave up 6 bases, with 19 bases separating them.

This sequence joins TRBV4-1 and TRBJ2-4; 9 bases line up with TRBD1. Germline values: CDR1 MGHRA, CDR2 YSYEKL. With 4 bases clipped from V and 5 bases from J, the junction kept 9 bases outside the gene matches. CDR3 size: 16 residues. CDR3 residues: CASSPGTGYTQNIQYF. DNA of the CDR3: TGCGCCAGCAGCCCCGGGACAGGGTATACCCAAAACATTCAGTACTTC.

This sequence joins TRBV11-2 and TRBJ1-1; 8 bases agree with TRBD1. CDR3 length: 15 amino acids. Germline CDR1 reads SGHAT; CDR2 reads FQNNGV. Trimming cost V 3 bases and J 2 bases; bases outside gene matches: 5. CDR3 protein: CASSFQGAVNTEAFF. The CDR3 coding sequence is TGTGCCAGCAGCTTTCAGGGGGCGGTCAACACTGAAGCTTTCTTT.

This sequence joins TRBV9 and TRBJ1-1; D is ambiguous. Germline V gives CDR1 SGDLS, CDR2 YYNGEE. CDR3 length: 12 residues. Trimming removed 4 bases from V and 2 bases from J, with 6 bases in between. CDR3 residues: CASSPVNTEAFF. CDR3 coding DNA: TGTGCCAGCAGCCCCGTTAACACTGAAGCTTTCTTT.

The rearrangement links TRBV5-3 to TRBJ2-3; 10 bases are a match to TRBD2. TRBV5-3 falls under the ORF class, with uncertain function. The V and J ends lost 5 bases and 4 bases, in that order; junction bases with no gene match: 16. The CDR3 consists of 18 residues. The CDR3 DNA follows: TGTGCCAGAAGGCTACCAGAGCGGGGGGGCTTTACCCCAGATACGCAGTATTTT. Amino acids: CARRLPERGGFTPDTQYF.

The rearrangement uses TRBV6-1 and TRBJ1-1; D remains unclear. The germline V gene has CDR1 MNHNS and CDR2 SASEGT. V was trimmed by 1 base and J by 0 bases, leaving 6 bases between them. The CDR3 covers 14 residues. The CDR3 here is CASSEVAVNTEAFF. Written as DNA, the CDR3 is TGTGCCAGCAGTGAAGTAGCGGTGAACACTGAAGCTTTCTTT.

The chain carries TRBV5-1 and TRBJ2-5; 7 positions match TRBD1. This CDR3 has 14 residues. CDR1 is SGHRS, CDR2 YFSETQ, per germline. V lost 4 bases and J lost 5; bases outside the gene matches: 8. The DNA of the CDR3 is TGCGCCAGCAGCGACCGACAGGGTCGGGAGACCCAGTACTTC. This codes for CASSDRQGRETQYF. The full variable domain, rest sourced from reference TRBV5-1 and TRBJ2-5, is KAGVTQTPRYLIKTRGQQVTLSCSPISGHRSVSWYQQTPGQGLQFLFEYFSETQRNKGNFPGRFSGRQFSNSRSEMNVSTLELGDSALYLCASSDRQGRETQYFGPGTRLLVL.